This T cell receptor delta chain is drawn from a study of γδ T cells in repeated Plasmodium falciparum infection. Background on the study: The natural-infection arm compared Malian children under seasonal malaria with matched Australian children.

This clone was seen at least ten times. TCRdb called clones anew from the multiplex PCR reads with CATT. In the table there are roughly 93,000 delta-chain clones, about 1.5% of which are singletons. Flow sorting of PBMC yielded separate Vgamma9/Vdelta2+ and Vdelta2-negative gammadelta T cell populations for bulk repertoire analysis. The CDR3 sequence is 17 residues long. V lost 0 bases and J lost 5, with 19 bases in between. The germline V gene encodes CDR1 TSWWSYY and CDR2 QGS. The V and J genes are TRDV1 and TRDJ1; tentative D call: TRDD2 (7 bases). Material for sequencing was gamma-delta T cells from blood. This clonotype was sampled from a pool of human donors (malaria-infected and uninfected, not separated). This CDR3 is CALGELSYAYWEDKLIF. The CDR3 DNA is TGTGCTCTTGGGGAACTTTCCTACGCCTACTGGGAAGATAAACTCATCTTT.